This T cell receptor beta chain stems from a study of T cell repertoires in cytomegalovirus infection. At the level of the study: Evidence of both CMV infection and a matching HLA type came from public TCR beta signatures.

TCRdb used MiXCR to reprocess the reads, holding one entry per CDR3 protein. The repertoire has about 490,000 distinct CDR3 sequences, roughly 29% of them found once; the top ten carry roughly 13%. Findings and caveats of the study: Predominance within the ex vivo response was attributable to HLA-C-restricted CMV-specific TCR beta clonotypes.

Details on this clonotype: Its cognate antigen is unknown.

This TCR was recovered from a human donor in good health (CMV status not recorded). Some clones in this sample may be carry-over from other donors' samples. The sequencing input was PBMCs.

CDR3 nucleotide sequence: TGTGCCAGCAGCCCGCGACGCGGAGATAACTATGGCTACACCTTC. This encodes CASSPRRGDNYGYTF. This chain links TRBV6-8 with TRBJ1-2; D unclear. This CDR3 has 15 amino acids. V lost 6 bases and J 1 base, leaving 15 bases between the germline ends. Germline V gene data show CDR1 as MNHGY and CDR2 as SAAAGT.